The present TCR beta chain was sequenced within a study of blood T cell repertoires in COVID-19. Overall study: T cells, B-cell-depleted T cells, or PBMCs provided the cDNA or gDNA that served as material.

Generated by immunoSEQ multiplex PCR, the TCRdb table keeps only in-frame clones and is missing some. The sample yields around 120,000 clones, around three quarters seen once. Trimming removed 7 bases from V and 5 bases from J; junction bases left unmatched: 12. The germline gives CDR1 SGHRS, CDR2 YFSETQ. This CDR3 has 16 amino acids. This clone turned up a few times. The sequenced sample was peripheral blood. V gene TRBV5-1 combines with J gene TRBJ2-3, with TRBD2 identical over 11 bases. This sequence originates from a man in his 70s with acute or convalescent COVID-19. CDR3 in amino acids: CASGPIAGGLGDTQYF. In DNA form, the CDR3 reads TGCGCCAGCGGACCTATAGCGGGAGGGCTTGGAGATACGCAGTATTTT. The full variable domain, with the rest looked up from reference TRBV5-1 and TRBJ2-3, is KAGVTQTPRYLIKTRGQQVTLSCSPISGHRSVSWYQQTPGQGLQFLFEYFSETQRNKGNFPGRFSGRQFSNSRSEMNVSTLELGDSALYLCASGPIAGGLGDTQYFGPGTRLTVL.